One and the same sample provided the 32 T cell receptor beta chains below, sequenced in a study of cytomegalovirus exposure and HLA in healthy donors. The PCR had 60 Vbeta and 13 Jbeta primers. Repertoires were generated with immunoSEQ multiplex PCR, while TCRdb's copy carries only in-frame clones and drops some. The listing records about 130,000 clones. Sequences were obtained from PBMCs. Every receptor here comes from a man aged 30 to 45 in good health and CMV-seronegative.

DNA of the CDR3: TGTGCCAGTAGTATCCAAGCGGGAGTCTCCAATGAGCAGTTCTTC. Its translation: CASSIQAGVSNEQFF. The rearrangement links TRBV19 to TRBJ2-1, with 8 bases matching TRBD2. The germline V gene has CDR1 LNHDA and CDR2 SQIVND (reference sequence). The J segment lost 6 bases and the V segment lost 3 bases, leaving 7 bases of the junction unmatched. There are 15 residues in the CDR3.

The gene calls are TRBV30 and TRBJ2-1, with 10 bases identical to TRBD2. There are 12 residues in the CDR3. Germline V gene sequence: CDR1 GTSNPN, CDR2 SVGIG (reference sequence). After removal of 2 bases from V and 10 bases from J, the junction contained 2 bases not matched to a gene. CDR3 bases: TGTGCCTGGAGTCTAGCGGGAGTAGAGCAGTTCTTC. Protein: CAWSLAGVEQFF. The full variable domain, rest sourced from reference TRBV30 and TRBJ2-1, is SQTIHQWPATLVQPVGSPLSLECTVEGTSNPNLYWYRQAAGRGLQLLFYSVGIGQISSEVPQNLSASRPQDRQFILSSKKLLLSDSGFYLCAWSLAGVEQFFGPGTRLTVL.

The V and J genes are TRBV6-1 and TRBJ2-5, with D hard to call. The DNA end is more similar to TRBJ2-7, so the J call may be wrong. Germline V gives CDR1 MNHNS, CDR2 SASEGT. The CDR3 is made up of 13 amino acids. CDR3 nucleotides: TGTGCCAGCAGTGAGAGCGAGTTCTACGAGCAGTACTTC. Protein sequence: CASSESEFYEQYF.

The V and J genes are TRBV19 and TRBJ2-5; 8 bases line up with TRBD1. The CDR3 totals 14 residues. V lost 3 bases to trimming and J lost 10 bases; unmatched junction nucleotides: 10. Germline CDR1 and CDR2: LNHDA and SQIVND (reference sequence). CDR3 amino acids: CASSIGDRGTLQYF. The DNA for the CDR3 is TGTGCCAGTAGTATCGGTGACAGGGGAACGCTCCAGTACTTC.

J is TRBJ1-5 and V is TRBV28; D might be TRBD1 (5 bases). V lost 3 bases to trimming and J lost 2 bases, with 23 bases between them. The CDR3 sequence is 19 residues long. From germline, CDR1 is MDHEN and CDR2 SYDVKM. CDR3 bases: TGTGCCAGCAGTTTCCAGTGGGGCCTGTACTGGTACGGCAATCAGCCCCAGCATTTT. Amino acids: CASSFQWGLYWYGNQPQHF.

The V call is TRBV13, the J call TRBJ2-7; a possible D gene is TRBD2 (6 bases). The CDR3 spans 16 residues. Germline V gene sequence: CDR1 PRHDT, CDR2 FYEKMQ (reference sequence). Trimming took 4 bases from V and 0 from J, leaving 16 bases between them. The CDR3: CASSSSAVSGSYEQYF. CDR3 nucleotides: TGTGCCAGCAGCTCCTCCGCAGTTAGCGGCTCCTACGAGCAGTACTTC.

The CDR3 DNA reads TGTGCCAGCAGCCCCCGTTCCGATGAAAAACTGTTTTTT. It codes for CASSPRSDEKLFF. This rearrangement joins TRBV5-6 to TRBJ1-4, with unresolved D. The V end was cut by 4 bases, the J end by 6 bases, with 10 bases between. Germline CDR1 SGHDT, CDR2 YYEEEE. CDR3 length: 13 amino acids.

The chain has TRBV2 and TRBJ2-7; 9 nucleotides match TRBD2. V lost 7 bases to trimming and J lost 0 bases; unmatched junction nucleotides: 7. Germline V gene lookup returns CDR1 SNHLY and CDR2 FYNNEI. This CDR3 spans 15 amino acids. Here the CDR3 reads CASILPSGDSYEQYF. For the CDR3, the DNA is TGTGCCAGCATACTCCCTAGCGGGGACTCCTACGAGCAGTACTTC. The entire variable domain, with the rest obtained from reference TRBV2 and TRBJ2-7, is as follows: EPEVTQTPSHQVTQMGQEVILRCVPISNHLYFYWYRQILGQKVEFLVSFYNNEISEKSEIFDDQFSVERPDGSNFTLKIRSTKLEDSAMYFCASILPSGDSYEQYFGPGTRLTVT.

The J gene is TRBJ1-2, the V gene TRBV27, with 7 bases matching TRBD1. V shed 2 bases and J 4 bases; nucleotides not matched to a gene: 10. This CDR3 comprises 16 residues. CDR1 and CDR2 from the germline V gene are MNHEY and SMNVEV (reference sequence). Here the CDR3 reads CASSLKYSTGVYGYTF. The CDR3 DNA reads TGTGCCAGCAGTTTAAAGTATAGCACAGGGGTCTATGGCTACACCTTC.

The gene calls are TRBV7-3 and TRBJ2-5; TRBD2 matches 7 bases. This CDR3 is 13 amino acids long. The V gene end was trimmed by 5 bases and the J gene end by 4 bases; junction bases not matched to a gene: 4. Per the germline V gene, CDR1 is SGHTA and CDR2 is FQGTGA. CDR3 sequence reads: CASSPSSGETQYF. CDR3 sequence (DNA): TGTGCCAGCAGCCCGTCTAGCGGAGAGACCCAGTACTTC.

The rearrangement uses TRBV19 and TRBJ2-1; 9 bases line up with TRBD2. Germline V gene sequence: CDR1 LNHDA, CDR2 SQIVND (reference sequence). This CDR3 contains 18 residues. The J segment lost 5 bases and the V segment lost 7 bases, leaving 18 bases of the junction unmatched. Here the CDR3 reads CASTSIVGGGRGHNEQFF. The CDR3 DNA follows: TGTGCCAGTACCTCCATTGTTGGGGGCGGGAGGGGACACAATGAGCAGTTCTTC.

This chain uses TRBV7-3 with TRBJ1-1; D is uncertain. There are 13 residues in the CDR3. The V end lost 6 bases, the J end lost 1 base, and 9 bases lay between the germline ends. Germline V lookup: CDR1 SGHTA, CDR2 FQGTGA. The CDR3, as DNA: TGTGCCAGCAGGGGGAGTGGGAACACTGAAGCTTTCTTT. This translates into CASRGSGNTEAFF.

V gene TRBV4-3 combines with J gene TRBJ2-1; 11 bases align to TRBD2. Germline assignment: CDR1 LGHNA and CDR2 YSLEER. The CDR3 runs to 15 residues. The V gene end was trimmed by 1 base and the J gene end by 9 bases; junction bases not matched to a gene: 5. CDR3 sequence reads: CASSQGTSGQSEQFF. The DNA of the CDR3 is TGCGCCAGCAGCCAAGGGACTAGCGGGCAGTCTGAGCAGTTCTTC.

The J gene is TRBJ1-5, the V gene TRBV6-1; TRBD1 might be the D (6 bases). The CDR3 extends over 14 amino acids. The V gene's germline CDR1 is MNHNS and CDR2 SASEGT. V lost 4 bases and J lost 7, with 14 bases in between. CDR3 in amino acids: CASSVGTPSQPQHF. The CDR3 DNA reads as TGTGCCAGCAGTGTCGGGACACCCAGCCAGCCCCAGCATTTT.

The rearrangement uses TRBV11-3 and TRBJ2-7, with a possible D match to TRBD1 (5 bases). Germline V gene sequence: CDR1 SGHNT, CDR2 YENEEA. V lost 1 base to trimming and J lost 5 bases, with 9 bases between them. The CDR3 extends over 13 amino acids. DNA of the CDR3: TGTGCCAGCAGCTTAGCAGGGTTCCACGAGCAGTACTTC. Residues: CASSLAGFHEQYF.

In nucleotides, the CDR3 is TGTGCCAGCAGCGGCAGACAGGGGGGGAACTATGGCTACACCTTC. Protein sequence: CASSGRQGGNYGYTF. The V and J genes are TRBV5-6 and TRBJ1-2; 9 positions agree with TRBD1. The J segment lost 2 bases and the V segment lost 4 bases, leaving 6 bases of the junction unmatched. The CDR3 runs to 15 residues. CDR1 is SGHDT and CDR2 is YYEEEE in the germline V gene. The full variable domain, rest sourced from reference TRBV5-6 and TRBJ1-2, is DAGVTQSPTHLIKTRGQQVTLRCSPKSGHDTVSWYQQALGQGPQFIFQYYEEEERQRGNFPDRFSGHQFPNYSSELNVNALLLGDSALYLCASSGRQGGNYGYTFGSGTRLTVV.

This rearrangement joins TRBV6-5 to TRBJ1-1; D gene ambiguous. CDR3 length equals 11 residues. CDR1 is MNHEY and CDR2 is SVGAGI in the germline V gene. V was clipped by 5 bases and J by 6 bases, with 7 bases between them. The CDR3, as DNA: TGTGCCAGCAGTGGGGAGGCTGAAGCTTTCTTT. Its translation: CASSGEAEAFF.

The rearrangement links TRBV28 to TRBJ2-1, with 7 bases lining up with TRBD2. There are 15 residues in the CDR3. Losses at the gene ends were 3 bases for V and 4 bases for J; bases not matched to a gene: 6. CDR1 is MDHEN, CDR2 SYDVKM, per germline. This CDR3 reads CASSFYAAGYNEQFF. The CDR3 coding sequence is TGTGCCAGCAGTTTTTACGCAGCGGGATACAATGAGCAGTTCTTC. Full variable domain (missing parts from reference TRBV28 and TRBJ2-1): DVKVTQSSRYLVKRTGEKVFLECVQDMDHENMFWYRQDPGLGLRLIYFSYDVKMKEKGDIPEGYSVSREKKERFSLILESASTNQTSMYLCASSFYAAGYNEQFFGPGTRLTVL.

V and J are TRBV7-9 and TRBJ2-1; TRBD1 matches at 9 bases. With V trimmed by 5 bases and J by 4 bases, 6 bases remained unmatched. The CDR3 is 15 residues long. Germline V gene data show CDR1 as SEHNR and CDR2 as FQNEAQ (reference sequence). DNA of the CDR3: TGTGCCAGCAGCGCCGGGACAGGGCGATACAATGAGCAGTTCTTC. This gives the protein CASSAGTGRYNEQFF. Together with reference TRBV7-9 and TRBJ2-1, the CDR3 gives the full variable domain: DTGVSQNPRHKITKRGQNVTFRCDPISEHNRLYWYRQTLGQGPEFLTYFQNEAQLEKSRLLSDRFSAERPKGSFSTLEIQRTEQGDSAMYLCASSAGTGRYNEQFFGPGTRLTVL.

This sequence joins TRBV5-3 and TRBJ2-3; 14 bases fit TRBD2. TRBV5-3 has ORF status, its function being uncertain. This CDR3 spans 17 amino acids. Trimming cost V 4 bases and J 5 bases; bases outside gene matches: 9. DNA of the CDR3: TGTGCCAGAAGCCCACGACTAGCGGGAGGGTATGGAGATACGCAGTATTTT. It codes for CARSPRLAGGYGDTQYF.

This chain links TRBV2 with TRBJ2-7; D is perhaps TRBD1 (6 bases). The CDR3 has 13 amino acids. V was cut by 10 bases and J by 4 bases, with 17 bases left in between. Looked up from germline, CDR1 is SNHLY and CDR2 is FYNNEI. The CDR3 region has the DNA TGTGCCATCGCAGTGATCAGGGGTTACGAGCAGTACTTC. Amino acids: CAIAVIRGYEQYF.

The chain employs TRBV29-1 and TRBJ2-7, with 7 bases identical to TRBD2. The CDR3 has 14 amino acids. After removal of 1 base from V and 5 bases from J, the junction contained 8 bases not matched to a gene. Germline CDR1 is SQVTM and CDR2 is ANQGSEA. The CDR3 DNA reads as TGCAGCGTTGAAGCGGGGCGGGAGCTGCACGAGCAGTACTTC. This codes for CSVEAGRELHEQYF.

The CDR3 loop reads CASSLGLARTDTQYF. CDR3 nucleotides: TGTGCCAGCAGCTTAGGCCTAGCGCGCACAGATACGCAGTATTTT. The rearrangement uses TRBV11-2 and TRBJ2-3, with a tentative D call TRBD2 (6 bases). Per germline, CDR1 SGHAT and CDR2 FQNNGV. This CDR3 contains 15 residues. Trimming cost V 1 base and J 1 base, with 9 bases left between them.

The rearrangement joins TRBV6-5 to TRBJ2-1; TRBD2 agrees at 13 bases. CDR1 and CDR2 from the germline V gene are MNHEY and SVGAGI. The CDR3 extends over 15 amino acids. After removal of 6 bases from V and 8 bases from J, the junction contained 7 bases not matched to a gene. The CDR3 protein is CASSLLAGGMHEQFF. CDR3 in DNA: TGTGCCAGCAGCCTACTAGCGGGGGGGATGCATGAGCAGTTCTTC.

The chain employs TRBV27 and TRBJ1-5; D ambiguous. Germline values: CDR1 MNHEY, CDR2 SMNVEV (reference sequence). The length of the CDR3 is 13 residues. The V and J ends lost 0 bases and 4 bases respectively, with 4 bases between them. The chain's CDR3 is CASSLSSNQPQHF. The CDR3 nucleotides are TGTGCCAGCAGTTTATCGTCGAATCAGCCCCAGCATTTT.

The chain is built from TRBV5-1 and TRBJ1-4, with no clear D. V lost 5 bases, J lost 7 bases, and 12 bases lay in between. Germline V gene data show CDR1 as SGHRS and CDR2 as YFSETQ. CDR3 length: 13 amino acids. The CDR3 here is CASREPPGEKLFF. For the CDR3, the DNA is TGCGCCAGCAGGGAACCGCCAGGTGAAAAACTGTTTTTT. The full variable domain, in which reference TRBV5-1 and TRBJ1-4 provide the parts outside the CDR3, is KAGVTQTPRYLIKTRGQQVTLSCSPISGHRSVSWYQQTPGQGLQFLFEYFSETQRNKGNFPGRFSGRQFSNSRSEMNVSTLELGDSALYLCASREPPGEKLFFGSGTQLSVL.

This rearrangement joins TRBV18 to TRBJ1-4, with D possibly being TRBD1 (6 bases). Germline V gene lookup returns CDR1 KGHSH and CDR2 LQKENI. CDR3 length: 16 amino acids. The V end was cut by 3 bases, the J end by 6 bases, with 17 bases between. This chain's CDR3 is CASSPDLQGLHEKLFF. CDR3 bases: TGTGCCAGCTCACCTGACCTACAGGGCTTGCATGAAAAACTGTTTTTT.

The chain uses TRBV7-9 and TRBJ2-6; D is perhaps TRBD1 (5 bases). This CDR3 is built from 17 residues. V lost 4 bases, J lost 0 bases, and 13 bases lay in between. Per the germline V gene, CDR1 is SEHNR and CDR2 is FQNEAQ (reference sequence). The CDR3 reads CASSSDRESSGANVLTF. CDR3 nucleotides: TGTGCCAGCAGCTCAGACAGAGAAAGCTCTGGGGCCAACGTCCTGACTTTC.

This chain connects TRBV7-8 to TRBJ2-7, with D possibly matching TRBD1 (6 bases). The germline V gene encodes CDR1 SGHVS and CDR2 FQNEAQ. V lost 1 base and J 4 bases, leaving 11 bases between the germline ends. This CDR3 spans 14 amino acids. The CDR3 nucleotides read TGTGCCAGCAGCTTAGGAAACAGGGTGTACGAGCAGTACTTC. As protein: CASSLGNRVYEQYF. The entire variable domain, with the rest obtained from reference TRBV7-8 and TRBJ2-7, is as follows: GAGVSQSPRYKVAKRGQDVALRCDPISGHVSLFWYQQALGQGPEFLTYFQNEAQLDKSGLPSDRFFAERPEGSVSTLKIQRTQQEDSAVYLCASSLGNRVYEQYFGPGTRLTVT.

The V and J genes are TRBV5-1 and TRBJ2-3, with TRBD1 identical over 8 bases. V shed 0 bases and J 6 bases; nucleotides not matched to a gene: 9. The CDR3 runs to 16 residues. The germline gives CDR1 SGHRS, CDR2 YFSETQ. CDR3 residues: CASSLAQGALTDTQYF. The DNA for the CDR3 is TGCGCCAGCAGCTTGGCGCAGGGGGCGCTAACCGATACGCAGTATTTT.

The chain recombines TRBV6-1 with TRBJ2-7, with D maybe TRBD1 (6 bases). This CDR3 region has 14 residues. V lost 5 bases, J lost 0 bases, and 11 bases lay in between. The germline CDR1 and CDR2 sequences are MNHNS and SASEGT. The CDR3 nucleotides are TGTGCCAGCAGTCCCAGGGGTAACTCCTACGAGCAGTACTTC. It codes for CASSPRGNSYEQYF.

This chain uses TRBV19 with TRBJ1-5; no firm D call. CDR3 length equals 13 residues. Germline CDR1 LNHDA, CDR2 SQIVND (reference sequence). V lost 3 bases and J lost 5, with 8 bases in between. In DNA form, the CDR3 reads TGTGCCAGTAGTATTGAGTCGGATCAGCCCCAGCATTTT. It codes for CASSIESDQPQHF. Using reference TRBV19 and TRBJ1-5 for the parts outside the CDR3, the full variable domain is DGGITQSPKYLFRKEGQNVTLSCEQNLNHDAMYWYRQDPGQGLRLIYYSQIVNDFQKGDIAEGYSVSREKKESFPLTVTSAQKNPTAFYLCASSIESDQPQHFGDGTRLSIL.